These 18 T cell receptor beta chains were all obtained from the same sample, sequenced in a study of early T cells in non-severe SARS-CoV-2 infection. Each CDR3 protein gets one entry after TCRdb re-called the 5' RACE reads with MiXCR. This sample has about 25,000 distinct CDR3 sequences; about 4% occur once, and the top ten carry 10%. Sequencing input: whole blood. These receptors were taken from an adult who was a healthcare worker with PCR-confirmed SARS-CoV-2 infection or an uninfected control (not recorded which).

This clonotype came up many times. The V and J genes are TRBV3-1 and TRBJ2-6; D remains ambiguous. V lost 0 bases, J lost 1 base, and 13 bases lay in between. Germline CDR1 LGHDT, CDR2 YNNKEL (reference sequence). There are 18 residues in the CDR3. Written as DNA, the CDR3 is TGTGCCAGCAGCCAAGACCACCCCCAGAGTTCTGGGGCCAACGTCCTGACTTTC. Translation: CASSQDHPQSSGANVLTF. Variable domain in full (rest from reference TRBV3-1 and TRBJ2-6): DTAVSQTPKYLVTQMGNDKSIKCEQNLGHDTMYWYKQDSKKFLKIMFSYNNKELIINETVPNRFSPKSPDKAHLNLHINSLELGDSAVYFCASSQDHPQSSGANVLTFGAGSRLTVL.

This clonotype appeared many times. This rearrangement joins TRBV10-3 to TRBJ2-1; D is possibly TRBD1 (7 bases). Germline V gives CDR1 ENHRY, CDR2 SYGVKD. Trimming removed 8 bases from V and 7 bases from J, with 18 bases in between. The CDR3 consists of 14 residues. The CDR3 loop is CAIDRETGRNEQFF. DNA for the CDR3: TGTGCCATCGACCGGGAGACAGGGAGAAATGAGCAGTTCTTC.

In this sample, this clonotype turned up many times. The rearrangement joins TRBV14 to TRBJ2-1, with TRBD1 as a possible D gene (6 bases). The V end was cut by 1 base, the J end by 7 bases, with 14 bases between. The CDR3 contains 15 residues. Germline loops: CDR1 SGHDN, CDR2 FVKESK. The CDR3 region is CASSQVQGIGNEQFF. CDR3 bases: TGTGCCAGCAGCCAAGTACAGGGTATTGGGAATGAGCAGTTCTTC. The whole variable domain, filled in from reference TRBV14 and TRBJ2-1, reads EAGVTQFPSHSVIEKGQTVTLRCDPISGHDNLYWYRRVMGKEIKFLLHFVKESKQDESGMPNNRFLAERTGGTYSTLKVQPAELEDSGVYFCASSQVQGIGNEQFFGPGTRLTVL.

This clonotype was observed at least ten times. V and J are TRBV7-6 and TRBJ1-3, with D maybe TRBD1 (5 bases). CDR1 and CDR2 from the germline V gene are SGHVS and FNYEAQ. V was pared by 6 bases and J by 1 base, with 10 bases between. This CDR3 is built from 14 residues. DNA for the CDR3: TGTGCCAGCAGATTCGGGACTTCTGGAAACACCATATATTTT. This codes for CASRFGTSGNTIYF.

CDR3 sequence: CASSVGVGEQETQYF. For the CDR3, the DNA is TGTGCCAGCAGCGTAGGAGTAGGGGAGCAAGAGACCCAGTACTTC. The chain recombines TRBV9 with TRBJ2-5, with D perhaps TRBD1 or TRBD2 (5 bases each). Germline values: CDR1 SGDLS, CDR2 YYNGEE. Trimming removed 0 bases at V and 2 bases at J, with 11 bases between. This CDR3 is 15 amino acids long.

The sample holds many counts of this clonotype. The chain combines TRBV6-2 or TRBV6-3 with TRBJ2-1; 8 positions match TRBD2. From germline, CDR1 is MNHEY and CDR2 SVGEGT. V was pared by 0 bases and J by 8 bases, with 12 bases of the junction left unmatched. The CDR3 sequence is 17 residues long. The CDR3: CASSYSTAGRARDEQFF. The CDR3 DNA reads TGTGCCAGCAGTTACTCGACAGCCGGGAGGGCCAGGGATGAGCAGTTCTTC.

This clonotype came up many times. The chain employs TRBV10-2 and TRBJ2-1; 10 positions agree with TRBD2. The CDR3 is 14 residues long. The germline V gene has CDR1 WSHSY and CDR2 SAAADI. The junction had 3 bases not matched to a gene; V was cut back by 4 bases and J by 6 bases. This CDR3 reads CASSAGLAPNEQFF. CDR3 nucleotide sequence: TGCGCCAGCAGTGCGGGACTAGCGCCCAATGAGCAGTTCTTC.

The table lists this clonotype with many counts. This chain links TRBV7-9 with TRBJ2-2; D unclear. The CDR3 runs 14 residues. Trimming cost V 3 bases and J 2 bases, with 7 bases left between them. CDR1 SEHNR and CDR2 FQNEAQ come from the germline V gene (reference sequence). This chain's CDR3 is CASSLNGNTGELFF. DNA for the CDR3: TGTGCCAGCAGCTTGAACGGCAACACCGGGGAGCTGTTTTTT. The variable domain in full, with the rest retrieved from reference TRBV7-9 and TRBJ2-2, is DTGVSQNPRHKITKRGQNVTFRCDPISEHNRLYWYRQTLGQGPEFLTYFQNEAQLEKSRLLSDRFSAERPKGSFSTLEIQRTEQGDSAMYLCASSLNGNTGELFFGEGSRLTVL.

This clonotype has a count of ten or more. The V gene is TRBV10-2, the J gene TRBJ2-1, with a tentative D call TRBD1 (6 bases). V lost 7 bases, J lost 7 bases, and 20 bases lay in between. The CDR3 length is 15 residues. Germline V lookup: CDR1 WSHSY, CDR2 SAAADI. CDR3 sequence (DNA): TGCGCCAGCAAAGCACAAGGTCAGGGGAAGAATGAGCAGTTCTTC. This translates into CASKAQGQGKNEQFF.

In this sample, this clonotype turned up many times. The chain employs TRBV20-1 and TRBJ1-5, with 8 nucleotides matching TRBD1. After removal of 0 bases from V and 6 bases from J, the junction contained 7 bases not matched to a gene. The CDR3 length is 15 residues. The V gene's germline CDR1 is DFQATT and CDR2 SNEGSKA (reference sequence). The CDR3, as DNA: TGCAGTGCTAGAGAGCCGGACAGGGTACGTCAGCCCCAGCATTTT. This gives the protein CSAREPDRVRQPQHF.

This clonotype showed up just a few times. The chain combines TRBV9 with TRBJ1-3; D perhaps matches TRBD1 (5 bases). V was cut by 1 base and J by 0 bases, with 8 bases left in between. The CDR3 runs 15 residues. Germline CDR1 SGDLS, CDR2 YYNGEE. CDR3 residues: CASSVQGGSGNTIYF. In nucleotides, the CDR3 is TGTGCCAGCAGCGTACAGGGAGGCTCTGGAAACACCATATATTTT.

J is TRBJ2-2 and V is TRBV7-8, with D hard to call. CDR1 and CDR2 from the germline V gene are SGHVS and FQNEAQ. The ends were cut back, 8 bases at V and 5 bases at J, with 12 bases in the middle. There are 13 residues in the CDR3. The CDR3 loop reads CASRAKRTGELFF. The CDR3 nucleotides are TGTGCCAGCCGGGCCAAAAGGACCGGGGAGCTGTTTTTT. Variable domain in full (rest from reference TRBV7-8 and TRBJ2-2): GAGVSQSPRYKVAKRGQDVALRCDPISGHVSLFWYQQALGQGPEFLTYFQNEAQLDKSGLPSDRFFAERPEGSVSTLKIQRTQQEDSAVYLCASRAKRTGELFFGEGSRLTVL.

The chain carries TRBV29-1 and TRBJ2-7; tentatively, D is TRBD2 (6 bases). V was cut by 5 bases and J by 1 base, with 18 bases left in between. The CDR3 is 15 amino acids. The V gene's germline CDR1 is SQVTM and CDR2 ANQGSEA. The CDR3 here is CSVIVWGVPSYEQYF. In DNA form, the CDR3 reads TGCAGCGTTATAGTGTGGGGGGTGCCGTCCTACGAGCAGTACTTC.

This clonotype was seen repeatedly, ten times or more. The rearrangement uses TRBV15 and TRBJ2-1; a possible D gene is TRBD2 (5 bases). The CDR3 has 13 amino acids. V gave up 6 bases and J gave up 2 bases, with 8 bases separating them. In germline, CDR1 is LNHNV, CDR2 YYDKDF (reference sequence). The DNA of the CDR3 is TGTGCCACCAGGGAGCGGACCTACAATGAGCAGTTCTTC. As protein: CATRERTYNEQFF.

Turning to this clonotype: It is unclear where the CDR3 begins or ends on the DNA, so no DNA is shown, and the CDR3 is as TCRdb lists it. This chain uses TRBV4-1 with TRBJ2-7; the table assigns TRBD1, which was not confirmed against the DNA. CDR1 and CDR2 (germline): MGHRA, YSYEKL. The CDR3 totals 19 residues, both ends included. The CDR3 here is CASSQGAAPTTSSTSRQYF.

This clonotype has a count of ten or more. The gene calls are TRBV30 and TRBJ1-5, with D possibly being TRBD1 (5 bases). This CDR3 is 15 amino acids long. Germline CDR1 is GTSNPN and CDR2 is SVGIG (reference sequence). V was clipped by 7 bases and J by 2 bases, with 18 bases between them. CDR3 sequence: CAFQPGNLGNQPQHF. The CDR3 bases are TGTGCCTTCCAACCAGGGAATCTGGGCAATCAGCCCCAGCATTTT. Full variable domain (missing parts from reference TRBV30 and TRBJ1-5): SQTIHQWPATLVQPVGSPLSLECTVEGTSNPNLYWYRQAAGRGLQLLFYSVGIGQISSEVPQNLSASRPQDRQFILSSKKLLLSDSGFYLCAFQPGNLGNQPQHFGDGTRLSIL.

This clonotype was recorded many times. This sequence joins TRBV3-1 and TRBJ2-3, with no clear D. The CDR3 has 13 amino acids. Germline-derived CDR1 and CDR2 are LGHDT and YNNKEL (reference sequence). Between the trimmed V and J ends, which lost 1 base and 3 bases, there was a span of 5 bases. Written as DNA, the CDR3 is TGTGCCAGCAGCCAAGGAGGAACAGATACGCAGTATTTT. Protein sequence: CASSQGGTDTQYF.

The chain links TRBV27 to TRBJ2-1; 7 bases match TRBD1. Germline V gene lookup returns CDR1 MNHEY and CDR2 SMNVEV (reference sequence). This CDR3 has 13 amino acids. V dropped 4 bases and J dropped 9; count of bases not matched to a gene: 6. The DNA of the CDR3 is TGTGCCAGCAGTTCCTTGGACAGGCCTGAGCAGTTCTTC. Residues: CASSSLDRPEQFF.